This T cell receptor (beta chain) came from a study of T cells after yellow fever vaccination. TCRdb passed the 5' RACE reads through MiXCR, listing each CDR3 protein once. The table records 500,000 to 650,000 distinct CDR3 sequences, more than 9% of them present only once. This clonotype was seen only a few times. Germline values: CDR1 WNHNN, CDR2 SYGVQD (reference sequence). The V and J ends lost 2 bases and 5 bases respectively, with 4 bases between them. This CDR3 is built from 12 residues. V and J are TRBV10-1 and TRBJ2-1; D remains unclear. The specimen comprised PBMCs, sampled on the day of the yellow fever booster vaccination. The source is a young man who received the YFV17D yellow fever vaccine. DNA of the CDR3: TGCGCCAGCAGTGAGCCAAACAATGAGCAGTTCTTC. This sequence encodes CASSEPNNEQFF.